These 22 T cell receptor beta chains share one sample of origin, sequenced in a study of blood T cell repertoires in COVID-19. Measured with immunoSEQ multiplex PCR; TCRdb has only the in-frame clones, and not every one. The sample has about 44,000 clones, about 86% seen once. Sequencing input: peripheral blood. Receptor source: a human donor in a cohort sampled during active COVID-19.

The chain links TRBV3-1 (or the pseudogene TRBV3-2) to TRBJ1-1; 11 bases are a match to TRBD1. Germline V gene lookup returns CDR1 LGHDT and CDR2 YNNKEL (reference sequence). Trimming took 4 bases from V and 6 from J; bases not matched to a gene: 4. The CDR3 loop spans 14 amino acids. CDR3 residues: CASSPLGQGAEAFF. DNA of the CDR3: TGTGCCAGCAGCCCATTGGGACAGGGGGCTGAAGCTTTCTTT.

This chain links TRBV6-5 with TRBJ2-2; TRBD1 matches 7 bases. Germline assignment: CDR1 MNHEY and CDR2 SVGAGI. The CDR3 has 14 amino acids. V was clipped by 8 bases and J by 7 bases; unmatched bases: 10. CDR3 sequence: CASPDRDDGGELFF. Written as DNA, the CDR3 is TGTGCCAGCCCAGACAGGGACGACGGCGGGGAGCTGTTTTTT.

This clone has more than one count but fewer than ten. This sequence joins TRBV7-9 and TRBJ1-1, with 7 bases fitting TRBD1. The CDR3 sequence is 12 residues long. The V gene's germline CDR1 is SEHNR and CDR2 FQNEAQ (reference sequence). The CDR3 sequence: CACRQGSTEAFF. The CDR3 DNA follows: TGTGCTTGCCGACAGGGAAGTACTGAAGCTTTCTTT.

The J gene is TRBJ1-2, the V gene TRBV10-2, with a possible D match to TRBD1 (5 bases). V lost 2 bases and J 1 base, leaving 11 bases between the germline ends. In germline, CDR1 is WSHSY, CDR2 SAAADI. This CDR3 has 15 amino acids. The CDR3 region has the DNA TGCGCCAGCAGTGAGAAGGGCGGGGGTAACTATGGCTACACCTTC. This translates into CASSEKGGGNYGYTF.

The chain couples TRBV19 to TRBJ1-4; 7 bases align to TRBD1. Germline CDR1 reads LNHDA; CDR2 reads SQIVND (reference sequence). The J segment lost 0 bases and the V segment lost 6 bases, leaving 4 bases of the junction unmatched. The CDR3 consists of 15 residues. CDR3 in DNA: TGTGCCAGTAGGCGAGACAGGGCAACTAATGAAAAACTGTTTTTT. Amino acid sequence: CASRRDRATNEKLFF.

This sequence joins TRBV2 and TRBJ2-2; 12 positions agree with TRBD1. After removal of 7 bases from V and 7 bases from J, the junction contained 4 bases not matched to a gene. CDR1 and CDR2 (germline): SNHLY, FYNNEI. The CDR3 consists of 14 residues. The CDR3 sequence: CASKGQGAVGELFF. CDR3 DNA: TGTGCCAGCAAGGGACAGGGGGCCGTCGGGGAGCTGTTTTTT.

The chain employs TRBV5-1 and TRBJ2-1; 8 bases line up with TRBD1. V shed 0 bases, J shed 6 bases, and the junction held 8 bases outside the gene matches. Germline loops: CDR1 SGHRS, CDR2 YFSETQ. CDR3 length: 16 amino acids. CDR3: CASSLEGTGVGNEQFF. CDR3 nucleotides: TGCGCCAGCAGCTTGGAGGGGACAGGAGTAGGCAATGAGCAGTTCTTC.

CDR3 region: CASSESGGNYEQYV. DNA of the CDR3: TGTGCCAGCAGTGAAAGTGGAGGGAACTACGAGCAGTACGTC. The V gene is TRBV6-1, the J gene TRBJ2-7; perhaps TRBD2 as D (6 bases). The CDR3 spans 14 residues. CDR1 is MNHNS and CDR2 is SASEGT in the germline V gene. Trimming took 2 bases from V and 3 from J, leaving 11 bases between them.

CDR3 DNA: TGCGCCAGCAGCCAACTCGGGGGTGGCACTGAAGCTTTCTTT. This translates into CASSQLGGGTEAFF. The chain employs TRBV5-1 and TRBJ1-1; perhaps TRBD1 as D (5 bases). CDR3 length: 14 residues. The germline gives CDR1 SGHRS, CDR2 YFSETQ. The V and J ends lost 4 bases and 4 bases respectively, with 14 bases between them.

This chain uses TRBV19 with TRBJ1-5; no definite D call. V lost 3 bases, J lost 0 bases, and 15 bases lay in between. The CDR3 covers 17 residues. Germline assignment: CDR1 LNHDA and CDR2 SQIVND (reference sequence). The CDR3 DNA follows: TGTGCCAGTAGTATCACCCAGGAACATTATAGCAATCAGCCCCAGCATTTT. This codes for CASSITQEHYSNQPQHF.

The genes are TRBV25-1 and TRBJ1-6; 10 positions match TRBD1. The V and J ends lost 7 bases and 0 bases, in that order; junction bases with no gene match: 9. Germline CDR1 MGHDK, CDR2 SYGVNS. The CDR3 is 18 amino acids. The CDR3 DNA reads as TGTGCCAGCAAAAGAGGGACAGGGGAACCCTCCTATAATTCACCCCTCCACTTT. This translates into CASKRGTGEPSYNSPLHF.

The gene calls are TRBV5-6 and TRBJ2-1, with 11 positions matching TRBD2. CDR1 SGHDT and CDR2 YYEEEE come from the germline V gene. The length of the CDR3 is 15 residues. J was trimmed by 2 bases and V by 4 bases; bases with no gene match: 2. The CDR3 loop reads CASSPLAGAYNEQFF. The DNA of the CDR3 is TGTGCCAGCAGCCCACTAGCGGGGGCCTACAATGAGCAGTTCTTC.

The gene calls are TRBV7-6 and TRBJ2-2; the D is unclear. The V gene's germline CDR1 is SGHVS and CDR2 FNYEAQ. The CDR3 is 14 residues long. V lost 6 bases to trimming and J lost 7 bases, with 15 bases between them. CDR3 amino acids: CASRQYSIGGELFF. Written as DNA, the CDR3 is TGTGCCAGCAGACAATATAGCATCGGCGGGGAGCTGTTTTTT.

The chain joins TRBV6-4 to TRBJ1-2; 9 bases are a match to TRBD1. The length of the CDR3 is 15 residues. The trim removed 6 bases at V and 7 bases at J, leaving 12 bases unmatched. Germline loops: CDR1 MRHNA, CDR2 SNTAGT. The CDR3 bases are TGTGCCAGCAGCGTTACAGGGGGCGGAACGGCTGGCTACACCTTC. Translation: CASSVTGGGTAGYTF.

This clone was recorded only once. V and J are TRBV2 and TRBJ1-1, with D maybe TRBD1 (6 bases). Trimming took off 8 bases at V and 3 bases at J, with 13 bases between the two ends. CDR1 is SNHLY, CDR2 FYNNEI, per germline. This CDR3 comprises 13 residues. This CDR3 is CASPPRQDTEAFF. The DNA of the CDR3 is TGTGCCAGCCCTCCTAGACAGGACACTGAAGCTTTCTTT.

V usage is TRBV2 and J usage is TRBJ1-2; possible D gene TRBD1, 6 bases. Germline V gene lookup returns CDR1 SNHLY and CDR2 FYNNEI. CDR3 size: 15 residues. V gave up 6 bases and J gave up 5 bases, with 19 bases separating them. CDR3 coding DNA: TGTGCCAGCAGCGGCATCGCGGGGGCACGGTATGGCTACACCTTC. Protein sequence: CASSGIAGARYGYTF.

The rearrangement links TRBV6-1 to TRBJ1-4; 8 positions agree with TRBD1. The J segment lost 5 bases and the V segment lost 3 bases, leaving 5 bases of the junction unmatched. CDR3 length: 15 amino acids. In germline, CDR1 is MNHNS, CDR2 SASEGT. The DNA of the CDR3 is TGTGCCAGCAGTGATTCGGACAGGGTAAATGAAAAACTGTTTTTT. The encoded protein is CASSDSDRVNEKLFF.

The V call is TRBV10-3, the J call TRBJ2-5; TRBD1 matches 9 bases. The trim removed 3 bases at V and 6 bases at J, leaving 5 bases unmatched. Germline V CDR1 and CDR2: ENHRY, SYGVKD. The CDR3 spans 14 residues. As DNA, the CDR3 is TGTGCCATCAGTGATACAGGGGGCGTCCAGACCCAGTACTTC. Protein: CAISDTGGVQTQYF.

The genes are TRBV27 and TRBJ1-2; 8 nucleotides line up with TRBD1. The CDR3 is made up of 16 amino acids. Per germline, CDR1 MNHEY and CDR2 SMNVEV (reference sequence). Germline trimming cut 5 bases from V and 4 bases from J; bases unmatched to any gene: 12. In nucleotides, the CDR3 is TGTGCCAGCAGTGCAACGACGACAGGGACAGGCTATGGCTACACCTTC. Translation gives CASSATTTGTGYGYTF.

V is TRBV27 and J is TRBJ2-3, with TRBD2 matching 9 bases. The trim removed 7 bases at V and 1 base at J, leaving 3 bases unmatched. CDR1 is MNHEY, CDR2 SMNVEV, per germline (reference sequence). The CDR3 contains 14 residues. The chain's CDR3 is CASIKRGGTDTQYF. The CDR3 DNA reads as TGTGCCAGCATCAAGCGGGGGGGCACAGATACGCAGTATTTT.

The gene calls are TRBV3-1 (or the pseudogene TRBV3-2) and TRBJ2-1, with TRBD2 matching 7 bases. This CDR3 contains 14 residues. The V and J ends lost 6 bases and 5 bases, in that order; junction bases with no gene match: 7. Germline V gene lookup returns CDR1 LGHDT and CDR2 YNNKEL (reference sequence). CDR3 DNA: TGTGCCAGCAGGTCGAGCGGGGTTCACAATGAGCAGTTCTTC. Its protein product is CASRSSGVHNEQFF.

This clone was picked up one time. V is TRBV19 and J is TRBJ2-6; 8 bases align to TRBD1. Germline trimming cut 7 bases from V and 0 bases from J; bases unmatched to any gene: 8. The CDR3 is made up of 17 amino acids. Per germline, CDR1 LNHDA and CDR2 SQIVND (reference sequence). DNA for the CDR3: TGTGCCAGTATGAGGGGAACAGGGGGCTCTGGGGCCAACGTCCTGACTTTC. Its translation is CASMRGTGGSGANVLTF.